The next 3 T cell receptor beta chains were all read from a single sample in a study of blood T cell repertoires in COVID-19. This table comes from immunoSEQ multiplex PCR, and its TCRdb copy is limited to in-frame clones, with some not included. The sample includes about 74,000 clones, almost 90% of them seen just once. The specimen sequenced was peripheral blood. These receptors were taken from a woman older than 75 with active or convalescent COVID-19.

This clone showed up just a few times. The chain couples TRBV12-3 or TRBV12-4 to TRBJ1-5; no clear D. V shed 3 bases and J shed 7 bases, with 10 bases lying between them. The CDR3 covers 13 residues. CDR3 in amino acids: CASSLSEGQPQHF. The DNA of the CDR3 is TGTGCCAGCAGTTTGAGTGAGGGACAGCCCCAGCATTTT.

The J gene is TRBJ2-5, the V gene TRBV5-1; the D gene is possibly TRBD2 (6 bases). Deletions cut 4 bases from V and 1 base from J, with 11 bases between. The V gene's germline CDR1 is SGHRS and CDR2 YFSETQ. The CDR3 contains 14 residues. CDR3 residues: CASSPLTSQETQYF. The CDR3 DNA is TGCGCCAGCAGCCCGCTGACTAGCCAAGAGACCCAGTACTTC.

The gene calls are TRBV5-1 and TRBJ2-5, with 9 bases lining up with TRBD1. Germline trimming cut 4 bases from V and 4 bases from J; bases unmatched to any gene: 8. This CDR3 is 15 amino acids long. CDR1 is SGHRS and CDR2 is YFSETQ in the germline V gene. In DNA, the CDR3 is TGCGCCAGCAGCCTCCAAGGGACAGGGAGAGAGACCCAGTACTTC. It yields the protein CASSLQGTGRETQYF. The full variable domain, rest sourced from reference TRBV5-1 and TRBJ2-5, is KAGVTQTPRYLIKTRGQQVTLSCSPISGHRSVSWYQQTPGQGLQFLFEYFSETQRNKGNFPGRFSGRQFSNSRSEMNVSTLELGDSALYLCASSLQGTGRETQYFGPGTRLLVL.